This TCR beta chain was recovered during a study of blood T cell repertoires in COVID-19. As processed by the authors: By means of reference gene primer amplification, nucleated cell counts were estimated. The data were produced by immunoSEQ multiplex PCR, yet TCRdb's version contains in-frame clones alone and is incomplete. The DNA was the basis for D and trimming; V, J and clone size are from that table. The sample shows about 150,000 clones, approximately 88% of them seen only once. The CDR3 totals 13 residues. CDR1 SGHDT and CDR2 YYEEEE come from the germline V gene. Trimming took off 0 bases at V and 9 bases at J, with 12 bases between the two ends.

The sample comprised peripheral blood. This sequence was found in a man aged 55-75 years with active or convalescent COVID-19. The rearrangement links TRBV5-6 to TRBJ2-5; tentatively, D is TRBD1 (5 bases). CDR3 DNA sequence: TGTGCCAGCAGCTTGGGTTCAGGGAAACCCCAGTACTTC. This translates into CASSLGSGKPQYF.